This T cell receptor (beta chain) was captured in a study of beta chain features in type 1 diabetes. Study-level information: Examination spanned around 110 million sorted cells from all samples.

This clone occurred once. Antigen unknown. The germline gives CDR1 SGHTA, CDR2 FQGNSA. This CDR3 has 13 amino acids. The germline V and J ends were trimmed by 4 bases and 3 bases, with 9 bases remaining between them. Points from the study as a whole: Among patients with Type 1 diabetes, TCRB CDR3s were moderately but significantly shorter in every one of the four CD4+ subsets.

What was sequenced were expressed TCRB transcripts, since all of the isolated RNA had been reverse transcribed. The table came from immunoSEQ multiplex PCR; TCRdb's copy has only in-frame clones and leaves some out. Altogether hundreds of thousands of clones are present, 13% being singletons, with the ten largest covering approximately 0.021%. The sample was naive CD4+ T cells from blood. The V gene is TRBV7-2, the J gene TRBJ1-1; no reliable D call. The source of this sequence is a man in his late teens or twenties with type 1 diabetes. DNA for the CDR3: TGTGCCAGCAGCTCTATGATGGACACTGAAGCTTTCTTT. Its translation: CASSSMMDTEAFF.